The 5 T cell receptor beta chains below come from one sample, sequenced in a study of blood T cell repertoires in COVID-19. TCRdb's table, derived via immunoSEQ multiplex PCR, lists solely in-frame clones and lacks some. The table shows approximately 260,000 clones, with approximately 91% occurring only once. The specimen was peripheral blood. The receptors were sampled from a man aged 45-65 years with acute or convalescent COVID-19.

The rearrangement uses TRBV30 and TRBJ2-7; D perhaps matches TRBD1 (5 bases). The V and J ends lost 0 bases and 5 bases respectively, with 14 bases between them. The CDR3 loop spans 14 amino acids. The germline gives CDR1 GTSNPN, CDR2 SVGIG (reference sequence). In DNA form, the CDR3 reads TGTGCCTGGAGTGTCTGGTCAGGGATCAACGAGCAGTACTTC. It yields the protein CAWSVWSGINEQYF.

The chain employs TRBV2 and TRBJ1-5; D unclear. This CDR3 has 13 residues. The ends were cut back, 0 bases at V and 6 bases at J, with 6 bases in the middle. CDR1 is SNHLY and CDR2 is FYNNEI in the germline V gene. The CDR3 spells CASSEAQVQPQHF. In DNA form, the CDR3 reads TGTGCCAGCAGTGAAGCGCAGGTTCAGCCCCAGCATTTT. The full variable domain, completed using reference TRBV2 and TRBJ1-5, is EPEVTQTPSHQVTQMGQEVILRCVPISNHLYFYWYRQILGQKVEFLVSFYNNEISEKSEIFDDQFSVERPDGSNFTLKIRSTKLEDSAMYFCASSEAQVQPQHFGDGTRLSIL.

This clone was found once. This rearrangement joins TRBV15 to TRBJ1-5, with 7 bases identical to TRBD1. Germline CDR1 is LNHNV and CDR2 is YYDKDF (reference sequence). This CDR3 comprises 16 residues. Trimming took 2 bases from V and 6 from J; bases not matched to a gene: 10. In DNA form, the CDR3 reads TGTGCCACCAGCAGACCCACAGGGGAGCTCAGTCAGCCCCAGCATTTT. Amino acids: CATSRPTGELSQPQHF.

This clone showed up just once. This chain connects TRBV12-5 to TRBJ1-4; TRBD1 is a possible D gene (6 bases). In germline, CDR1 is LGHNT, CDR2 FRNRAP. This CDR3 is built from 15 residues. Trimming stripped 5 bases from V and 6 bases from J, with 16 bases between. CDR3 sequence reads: CASGQGWGPYEKLFF. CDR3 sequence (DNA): TGTGCTAGTGGTCAAGGCTGGGGGCCTTATGAAAAACTGTTTTTT.

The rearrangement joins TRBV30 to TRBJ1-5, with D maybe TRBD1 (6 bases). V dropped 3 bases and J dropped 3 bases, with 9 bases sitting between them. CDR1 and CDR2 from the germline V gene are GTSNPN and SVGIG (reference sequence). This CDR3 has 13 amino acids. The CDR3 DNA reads TGTGCCTGGAGCGGACAGCTCAATCAGCCCCAGCATTTT. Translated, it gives CAWSGQLNQPQHF.